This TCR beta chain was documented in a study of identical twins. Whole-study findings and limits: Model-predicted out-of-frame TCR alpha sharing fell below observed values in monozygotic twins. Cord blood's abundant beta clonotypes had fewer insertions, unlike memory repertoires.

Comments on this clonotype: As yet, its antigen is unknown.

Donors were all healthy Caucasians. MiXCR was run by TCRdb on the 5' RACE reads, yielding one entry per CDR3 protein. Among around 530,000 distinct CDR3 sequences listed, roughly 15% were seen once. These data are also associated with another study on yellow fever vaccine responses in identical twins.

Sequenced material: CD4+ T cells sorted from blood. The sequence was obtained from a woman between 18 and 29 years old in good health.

The chain's CDR3 is CATSRDEIWEQYF. For the CDR3, the DNA is TGTGCCACCAGCAGAGATGAAATTTGGGAGCAGTACTTC. This sequence joins TRBV15 and TRBJ2-7; no reliable D call. The CDR3 length is 13 residues. Per germline, CDR1 LNHNV and CDR2 YYDKDF (reference sequence). V was trimmed by 0 bases and J by 7 bases, leaving 10 bases between them.